These 14 T cell receptor beta chains were all obtained from the same sample, sequenced in a study of shared clonotypes between healthy human individuals. Produced via immunoSEQ multiplex PCR; TCRdb's table is partial and in-frame only. The data contain more than 2 million clones, around 93% of them singletons. It was CD45RO-negative cells, positively selected for CCR7, that made up naive CD8 cells, with terminally differentiated effector memory CD45RA+ cells excluded. Sequenced input: naive CD8+ T cells from PBMCs. The receptors derive from a man aged 18 to 30 in good health. Some clones in this sample may be carry-over from other donors' samples.

The chain couples TRBV9 to TRBJ2-7, with D possibly TRBD2 on 6 matching bases. Trimming shortened V by 0 bases and J by 1 base, and 20 bases separated the two germline ends. The CDR3 runs 18 residues. Germline CDR1 and CDR2: SGDLS and YYNGEE. CDR3 DNA: TGTGCCAGCAGCGTAGGGGAGCCGGGTAGCGGCAAGTCCTACGAGCAGTACTTC. Encoded protein: CASSVGEPGSGKSYEQYF.

The V gene is TRBV5-5, the J gene TRBJ2-7; D is undetermined. Germline-derived CDR1 and CDR2 are SGHKS and YYEKEE (reference sequence). V was pared by 4 bases and J by 6 bases, with 8 bases between. The CDR3 has 11 residues. The CDR3 reads CASSGLFEQYF. CDR3 bases: TGTGCCAGCAGCGGGCTTTTCGAGCAGTACTTC.

On this clone: Other DNA sequences in the sample encode the same CDR3. This sequence joins TRBV19 and TRBJ1-1, with 8 bases fitting TRBD1. After removal of 5 bases from V and 1 base from J, the junction contained 6 bases not matched to a gene. Germline CDR1 reads LNHDA; CDR2 reads SQIVND (reference sequence). The CDR3 consists of 15 residues. For the CDR3, the DNA is TGTGCCAGTAGTTCTCGGACAGGGACGAACACTGAAGCTTTCTTT. Translation: CASSSRTGTNTEAFF. Full variable domain (remainder filled in from reference TRBV19 and TRBJ1-1): DGGITQSPKYLFRKEGQNVTLSCEQNLNHDAMYWYRQDPGQGLRLIYYSQIVNDFQKGDIAEGYSVSREKKESFPLTVTSAQKNPTAFYLCASSSRTGTNTEAFFGQGTRLTVV.

J is TRBJ2-3 and V is TRBV27; the match to TRBD2 covers 10 bases. The CDR3 covers 17 residues. Trimming at V came to 1 base and at J to 1 base, leaving 5 bases not matched to a gene. Germline CDR1 is MNHEY and CDR2 is SMNVEV (reference sequence). The CDR3 sequence is CASSLFTSGAGTDTQYF. CDR3 DNA: TGTGCCAGCAGTTTATTTACTAGCGGGGCCGGCACAGATACGCAGTATTTT.

The chain uses TRBV27 and TRBJ2-7; possibly TRBD2 for D (5 bases). V gave up 5 bases and J gave up 3 bases, with 11 bases separating them. The CDR3 contains 13 residues. CDR1 is MNHEY, CDR2 SMNVEV, per germline (reference sequence). CDR3 in amino acids: CASSVVGSYEQYF. DNA for the CDR3: TGTGCCAGCAGTGTTGTAGGGAGCTACGAGCAGTACTTC.

The chain links TRBV4-3 to TRBJ2-1, with D perhaps TRBD2 (6 bases). The germline V gene has CDR1 LGHNA and CDR2 YSLEER. CDR3 length: 15 residues. V lost 0 bases to trimming and J lost 6 bases, with 12 bases between them. CDR3 loop: CASSQDGPGGNEQFF. The CDR3, as DNA: TGCGCCAGCAGCCAAGACGGACCCGGGGGCAATGAGCAGTTCTTC.

V gene TRBV7-9 combines with J gene TRBJ2-1; a possible D gene is TRBD1 (5 bases). The CDR3 covers 15 residues. In germline, CDR1 is SEHNR, CDR2 FQNEAQ (reference sequence). With 2 bases removed from V and 8 bases from J, the gap between germline ends came to 16 bases. CDR3 sequence reads: CASSLIGHLGYEQFF. CDR3 nucleotide sequence: TGTGCCAGCAGCTTAATCGGACATTTAGGGTATGAGCAGTTCTTC. Using reference TRBV7-9 and TRBJ2-1 for the parts outside the CDR3, the full variable domain is DTGVSQNPRHKITKRGQNVTFRCDPISEHNRLYWYRQTLGQGPEFLTYFQNEAQLEKSRLLSDRFSAERPKGSFSTLEIQRTEQGDSAMYLCASSLIGHLGYEQFFGPGTRLTVL.

With regard to this clone: The same CDR3 is also encoded by other DNA sequences in this sample. The chain recombines TRBV5-1 with TRBJ1-3, with D tentatively TRBD1 (5 bases). Between the trimmed V and J ends, which lost 4 bases and 0 bases, there was a span of 11 bases. Germline V gene sequence: CDR1 SGHRS, CDR2 YFSETQ. This CDR3 is 15 amino acids long. The CDR3 bases are TGCGCCAGCAGCCTCGGGACGGACTCTGGAAACACCATATATTTT. Its protein is CASSLGTDSGNTIYF.

The rearrangement joins TRBV7-3 to TRBJ2-1, with D maybe TRBD2 (5 bases). Deletions cut 6 bases from V and 7 bases from J, with 16 bases between. CDR1 is SGHTA, CDR2 FQGTGA, per germline. This CDR3 region has 14 residues. This chain's CDR3 is CASSLSLAWNEQFF. Here the CDR3 DNA reads TGTGCCAGCAGTCTCAGCCTAGCATGGAATGAGCAGTTCTTC.

The count of this clone is one. The rearrangement uses TRBV6-1 and TRBJ1-1; 10 bases are a match to TRBD1. The CDR3 sequence is 13 residues long. After removal of 6 bases from V and 5 bases from J, the junction contained 3 bases not matched to a gene. Germline lookup yields CDR1 MNHNS and CDR2 SASEGT. The CDR3 spells CASRTGGRTEAFF. Written as DNA, the CDR3 is TGTGCCAGCAGGACAGGGGGCCGGACTGAAGCTTTCTTT.

In this sample, this clone turned up once. The rearrangement uses TRBV6-1 and TRBJ1-1; D ambiguous. The CDR3 extends over 16 amino acids. The germline V and J ends were trimmed by 2 bases and 5 bases, with 18 bases remaining between them. Germline V gene data show CDR1 as MNHNS and CDR2 as SASEGT. CDR3 protein: CASSEWIGSGRTEAFF. The CDR3 DNA is TGTGCCAGCAGTGAATGGATTGGGTCTGGGAGGACTGAAGCTTTCTTT.

The V and J genes are TRBV6-5 and TRBJ2-7; possibly TRBD2 for D (6 bases). Trimming took off 8 bases at V and 0 bases at J, with 11 bases between the two ends. Looked up from germline, CDR1 is MNHEY and CDR2 is SVGAGI. The CDR3 has 13 amino acids. The CDR3 bases are TGTGCCAGCGCGCGGGAAAACTCCTACGAGCAGTACTTC. Translating gives CASARENSYEQYF.

The genes are TRBV25-1 and TRBJ2-7; D is undetermined. Germline CDR1 reads MGHDK; CDR2 reads SYGVNS. Trimming stripped 2 bases from V and 0 bases from J, with 5 bases between. The CDR3 length is 13 residues. For the CDR3, the DNA is TGTGCCAGCAGTGAACCTAGCTCCTACGAGCAGTACTTC. This translates into CASSEPSSYEQYF.

In regard to this clone: Other DNA sequences within the sample encode an identical CDR3. The chain combines TRBV29-1 with TRBJ1-2; tentative D call: TRBD1 (6 bases). V was clipped by 4 bases and J by 5 bases, with 14 bases between them. This CDR3 spans 13 amino acids. From germline, CDR1 is SQVTM and CDR2 ANQGSEA. CDR3 coding DNA: TGCAGCGTTGTCACAGGGCCAAATTATGGCTACACCTTC. As protein: CSVVTGPNYGYTF.